One and the same sample provided the 29 T cell receptor beta chains below, sequenced in a study of T-cell reconstitution after alpha-beta-depleted transplantation in children. Library preparation (for TCRbeta) was performed with unique molecular identifiers. TCRdb itself ran the PCR reads through MiXCR, one entry per CDR3 protein. The sample includes hundreds of thousands of distinct CDR3 sequences, 6.5% to 9% of them seen just once. The sequencing here drew on PBMCs, mostly from graft donor cells, taken 180 days after TCRalphabeta/CD19-depleted stem cell transplant. Every receptor here comes from a male patient younger than 18 who had a stem cell transplant for acute lymphoblastic leukemia, so the T cells may come from the graft donor.

Ten or more counts support this clonotype. J is TRBJ1-1 and V is TRBV4-2; no clear D gene. V was pared by 1 base and J by 6 bases, with 9 bases between. Germline V gives CDR1 LGHNA, CDR2 YNFKEQ. CDR3 length: 13 amino acids. CDR3 nucleotide sequence: TGTGCCAGCAGCCAAGGGTTACATCCTGAAGCTTTCTTT. Residues: CASSQGLHPEAFF.

This clonotype was picked up many times. This chain links TRBV7-6 with TRBJ2-7; maybe TRBD2 (6 bases). CDR1 is SGHVS and CDR2 is FNYEAQ in the germline V gene. The CDR3 consists of 16 residues. Trimming cost V 1 base and J 1 base, with 14 bases left between them. The CDR3 DNA is TGTGCCAGCAGCTTAGGACCGGGACTGACTTCCTACGAGCAGTACTTC. This codes for CASSLGPGLTSYEQYF.

This clonotype was picked up many times. This sequence joins TRBV7-9 and TRBJ1-1, with D hard to call. CDR3 length: 14 residues. The V gene's germline CDR1 is SEHNR and CDR2 FQNEAQ (reference sequence). Trimming removed 3 bases from V and 1 base from J, with 9 bases in between. CDR3 sequence reads: CASSLGWGNTEAFF. Here the CDR3 DNA reads TGTGCCAGCAGCTTGGGGTGGGGGAACACTGAAGCTTTCTTT.

The genes are TRBV4-2 and TRBJ2-7; weak D call: TRBD2 (6 bases). From germline, CDR1 is LGHNA and CDR2 YNFKEQ. The CDR3 runs 13 residues. Trimming took off 10 bases at V and 5 bases at J, with 18 bases between the two ends. The CDR3 here is CAMGPGVSHEQYF. The CDR3 DNA follows: TGTGCCATGGGCCCGGGAGTATCCCACGAGCAGTACTTC.

This clonotype was detected ten times or more. The CDR3 loop reads CASSILGAGEQYF. The CDR3 DNA is TGTGCCAGCAGTATCCTAGGGGCGGGGGAGCAGTACTTC. The chain combines TRBV12-3 or TRBV12-4 with TRBJ2-7; possible D gene TRBD2, 6 bases. V lost 5 bases to trimming and J lost 7 bases, with 15 bases between them. CDR3 length: 13 amino acids.

This clonotype appeared many times. The chain joins TRBV6-1 to TRBJ2-1; 7 positions agree with TRBD2. The CDR3 sequence is 14 residues long. Germline CDR1 reads MNHNS; CDR2 reads SASEGT. V shed 11 bases, J shed 4 bases, and the junction held 11 bases outside the gene matches. The CDR3 loop reads CAGSPGLYYNEQFF. CDR3 nucleotide sequence: TGTGCCGGATCCCCGGGACTATATTACAATGAGCAGTTCTTC.

This clonotype was seen ten or more times. CDR3 protein: CASSSFLGSFYGYTF. CDR3 nucleotide sequence: TGTGCCAGCAGCTCTTTCCTGGGGTCCTTTTATGGCTACACCTTC. The J gene is TRBJ1-2, the V gene TRBV7-2; D is unresolved. Germline V gene lookup returns CDR1 SGHTA and CDR2 FQGNSA. The V end was cut by 4 bases, the J end by 5 bases, with 17 bases between. The CDR3 runs 15 residues. The full variable domain, completed using reference TRBV7-2 and TRBJ1-2, is GAGVSQSPSNKVTEKGKDVELRCDPISGHTALYWYRQSLGQGLEFLIYFQGNSAPDKSGLPSDRFSAERTGGSVSTLTIQRTQQEDSAVYLCASSSFLGSFYGYTFGSGTRLTVV.

This clonotype was detected many times. The V call is TRBV10-3, the J call TRBJ1-6; weak D call: TRBD1 (5 bases). Germline values: CDR1 ENHRY, CDR2 SYGVKD. The CDR3 runs 16 residues. V dropped 3 bases and J dropped 5 bases, with 14 bases sitting between them. The CDR3 DNA reads TGTGCCATCAGTGAAACAAAAGGGGTAGATAATTCACCCCTCCACTTT. It encodes CAISETKGVDNSPLHF.

This clonotype was detected many times. The chain recombines TRBV27 with TRBJ1-4, with a possible D match to TRBD1 (6 bases). The germline V gene encodes CDR1 MNHEY and CDR2 SMNVEV (reference sequence). This CDR3 is built from 14 residues. Trimming shortened V by 6 bases and J by 0 bases, and 8 bases separated the two germline ends. CDR3 protein: CASSEGATNEKLFF. Here the CDR3 DNA reads TGTGCCAGCAGCGAGGGGGCAACTAATGAAAAACTGTTTTTT. The variable domain in full, completed from reference TRBV27 and TRBJ1-4, reads EAQVTQNPRYLITVTGKKLTVTCSQNMNHEYMSWYRQDPGLGLRQIYYSMNVEVTDKGDVPEGYKVSRKEKRNFPLILESPSPNQTSLYFCASSEGATNEKLFFGSGTQLSVL.

Remarks on this clonotype: The junction differs from germline at one of its ends, possibly a read error. The CDR3 DNA follows: TGTGCCTGCAGCCAGGGTGGGTCCCCGGGCCGAAGCTCCTACGAGCAGTACTTC. Residues: CACSQGGSPGRSSYEQYF. The chain is built from TRBV3-1 and TRBJ2-7, with a weak D call TRBD1 (5 bases). The CDR3 is made up of 18 amino acids. Per germline, CDR1 LGHDT and CDR2 YNNKEL (reference sequence).

This clonotype was detected many times. The DNA of the CDR3 is TGTGCCAGCAGCTTACGAGGAGGGGATCAGCCCCAGCATTTT. Translated, it gives CASSLRGGDQPQHF. This sequence joins TRBV7-2 and TRBJ1-5; a possible D gene is TRBD1 (5 bases). CDR3 length: 14 residues. CDR1 and CDR2 from the germline V gene are SGHTA and FQGNSA. Between the trimmed V and J ends, which lost 2 bases and 5 bases, there was a span of 10 bases.

This clonotype turned up a few times. The chain couples TRBV29-1 to TRBJ2-5, with 8 bases aligning to TRBD1. The length of the CDR3 is 15 residues. Germline trimming cut 3 bases from V and 2 bases from J; bases unmatched to any gene: 8. Germline V CDR1 and CDR2: SQVTM, ANQGSEA. DNA for the CDR3: TGCAGCGTTGAGGAAACAGGGGGAAGTCAAGAGACCCAGTACTTC. This translates into CSVEETGGSQETQYF.

This clonotype was seen ten or more times. The V gene is TRBV6-1, the J gene TRBJ1-4; 7 nucleotides align to TRBD1. From germline, CDR1 is MNHNS and CDR2 SASEGT. The CDR3 is 13 residues long. Trimming took 10 bases from V and 4 from J; bases not matched to a gene: 6. CDR3 in DNA: TGTGCCATCGGGACAGCCCGTAATGAAAAACTGTTTTTT. Its translation: CAIGTARNEKLFF.

This clonotype was detected many times. This chain's CDR3 is CASSQARGGGYTF. CDR3 in DNA: TGTGCCAGCAGCCAAGCCAGGGGCGGAGGCTACACCTTC. This chain links TRBV16 with TRBJ1-2; D is possibly TRBD1 (6 bases). This CDR3 region has 13 residues. Germline values: CDR1 KGHSY, CDR2 FQNENV. V was trimmed by 2 bases and J by 8 bases, leaving 12 bases between them.

The V and J genes are TRBV11-2 and TRBJ2-3; D unresolved. V lost 0 bases, J lost 5 bases, and 12 bases lay in between. The CDR3 loop spans 15 amino acids. Germline loops: CDR1 SGHAT, CDR2 FQNNGV. The CDR3 region is CASSLDLRRGDTQYF. For the CDR3, the DNA is TGTGCCAGCAGCTTAGATCTCCGGCGCGGAGATACGCAGTATTTT.

The rearrangement joins TRBV15 to TRBJ1-1; D call uncertain. The germline V gene has CDR1 LNHNV and CDR2 YYDKDF (reference sequence). V was shortened by 5 bases and J by 5 bases, with 15 bases between the two germline ends. The CDR3 has 14 residues. The CDR3: CATSGKVGRTEAFF. CDR3 DNA: TGTGCCACCAGCGGCAAGGTAGGGAGGACTGAAGCTTTCTTT. Looking up the rest from reference TRBV15 and TRBJ1-1 gives the full variable domain: DAMVIQNPRYQVTQFGKPVTLSCSQTLNHNVMYWYQQKSSQAPKLLFHYYDKDFNNEADTPDNFQSRRPNTSFCFLDIRSPGLGDTAMYLCATSGKVGRTEAFFGQGTRLTVV.

As regards this clonotype: One end of the junction is discordant with germline, which a read error may explain. The V and J genes are TRBV5-5 and TRBJ2-2; perhaps TRBD2 as D (5 bases). The CDR3 loop spans 13 amino acids. Germline V gene lookup returns CDR1 SGHKS and CDR2 YYEKEE (reference sequence). CDR3 nucleotide sequence: TGTGCCAGCGAATCCGGGAACCCCGGGGAGCTGTTTTTT. Translated, it gives CASESGNPGELFF.

The table lists this clonotype with many counts. J is TRBJ2-7 and V is TRBV7-2, with TRBD1 matching over 11 bases. Trimming removed 3 bases from V and 6 bases from J; junction bases left unmatched: 7. The CDR3 has 15 residues. In germline, CDR1 is SGHTA, CDR2 FQGNSA. CDR3 sequence reads: CASSLVGTGGIEQYF. The DNA of the CDR3 is TGTGCCAGCAGCTTGGTTGGGACAGGGGGAATCGAGCAGTACTTC.

Ten or more counts support this clonotype. The chain links TRBV15 to TRBJ2-7, with TRBD1 as a possible D gene (7 bases). V lost 0 bases and J lost 1, with 13 bases in between. This CDR3 contains 16 residues. Germline-derived CDR1 and CDR2 are LNHNV and YYDKDF (reference sequence). For the CDR3, the DNA is TGTGCCACCAGCAGAGAAACAGGGGAGGCGTCCTACGAGCAGTACTTC. Protein: CATSRETGEASYEQYF.

This clonotype has at least ten counts. This chain uses TRBV6-6 with TRBJ2-5; D is unresolved. This CDR3 has 13 amino acids. The V gene's germline CDR1 is MNHNY and CDR2 SVGAGI (reference sequence). The V end was cut by 6 bases, the J end by 9 bases, with 17 bases between. CDR3 nucleotides: TGTGCCAGCAGCACTAATGAGTTGCAGGCCCAGTACTTC. As protein: CASSTNELQAQYF.

This clonotype was recorded many times. V and J are TRBV24-1 and TRBJ2-1, with D possibly matching TRBD2 (7 bases). The germline V gene has CDR1 KGHDR and CDR2 SFDVKD. Trimming took off 3 bases at V and 1 base at J, with 9 bases between the two ends. This CDR3 region has 15 residues. CDR3 nucleotides: TGTGCCACCAGTGATGGGGGGGCATCCTACAATGAGCAGTTCTTC. Translated, it gives CATSDGGASYNEQFF.

V gene TRBV20-1 combines with J gene TRBJ2-3; D possibly corresponds to TRBD2 (6 bases). The length of the CDR3 is 14 residues. Trimming left V 5 bases short and J 2 bases short, with 14 bases between. Germline V gene lookup returns CDR1 DFQATT and CDR2 SNEGSKA (reference sequence). The CDR3 is CSAGMEGNTDTQYF. The CDR3 DNA reads TGCAGTGCTGGCATGGAGGGTAACACAGATACGCAGTATTTT.

The V call is TRBV2, the J call TRBJ1-6; 8 bases agree with TRBD1. Germline V CDR1 and CDR2: SNHLY, FYNNEI. V gave up 10 bases and J gave up 2 bases; unmatched junction bases: 4. The CDR3 has 14 residues. The CDR3, as DNA: TGTGCCACCGGACAGGGAACCTATAATTCACCCCTCCACTTT. Its protein product is CATGQGTYNSPLHF.

This clonotype has a count of ten or more. The rearrangement links TRBV13 to TRBJ1-3, with D unclear. Germline-derived CDR1 and CDR2 are PRHDT and FYEKMQ (reference sequence). Trimming took off 2 bases at V and 7 bases at J, with 9 bases between the two ends. The CDR3 spans 13 residues. Here the CDR3 reads CASSLSSANTIYF. CDR3 nucleotides: TGTGCCAGCAGCTTAAGCTCAGCGAACACCATATATTTT.

Ten or more counts support this clonotype. The chain carries TRBV3-1 and TRBJ2-2; 11 nucleotides line up with TRBD2. This CDR3 has 16 residues. The germline gives CDR1 LGHDT, CDR2 YNNKEL (reference sequence). V was clipped by 4 bases and J by 4 bases; unmatched bases: 5. The CDR3 bases are TGTGCCAGCAGCCGATTAGCGGGAGGGGGCACCGGGGAGCTGTTTTTT. Translating gives CASSRLAGGGTGELFF.

This clonotype was recorded many times. This chain connects TRBV7-2 to TRBJ1-2; D not certain. There are 15 residues in the CDR3. Looked up from germline, CDR1 is SGHTA and CDR2 is FQGNSA. V dropped 4 bases and J dropped 2 bases, with 14 bases sitting between them. Here the CDR3 DNA reads TGTGCCAGCAGCTCCTCGGAAAAAAGAAACTATGGCTACACCTTC. Its translation: CASSSSEKRNYGYTF.

The rearrangement links TRBV18 to TRBJ2-1; no clear D gene. The germline V and J ends were trimmed by 4 bases and 4 bases, with 11 bases remaining between them. The germline CDR1 and CDR2 sequences are KGHSH and LQKENI. The CDR3 consists of 14 residues. The DNA of the CDR3 is TGTGCCAGCTCACTGGAACGGATTTACAATGAGCAGTTCTTC. Translated: CASSLERIYNEQFF.

This clonotype was observed at least ten times. CDR3 DNA: TGTGCCAGCTCCTGGGCCGGTTTAGGGGGACGTCCGAACACTGAAGCTTTCTTT. Protein sequence: CASSWAGLGGRPNTEAFF. J is TRBJ1-1 and V is TRBV11-1; D perhaps matches TRBD1 (6 bases). Germline CDR1 SGHAT, CDR2 FQDESV (reference sequence). The CDR3 spans 18 residues. Trimming took off 8 bases at V and 1 base at J, with 26 bases between the two ends.

This clonotype was seen many times. J is TRBJ2-7 and V is TRBV6-5; no clear D. Deletions cut 2 bases from V and 6 bases from J, with 14 bases between. Germline values: CDR1 MNHEY, CDR2 SVGAGI. The CDR3 has 14 amino acids. The CDR3 DNA reads TGTGCCAGCAGTTACGACGGGCCCGAAACCGAGCAGTACTTC. The encoded protein is CASSYDGPETEQYF.